This T cell receptor (beta chain) was sequenced for a study of technical replicates of blood from several donors. Unmatched junction bases numbered 10, after V lost 4 bases and J lost 3 bases. CDR3 length: 17 amino acids. Germline V CDR1 and CDR2: MNHNS, SASEGT. Repertoires were generated with immunoSEQ multiplex PCR, while TCRdb's copy carries only in-frame clones and drops some. The sample has about 62,000 clones, approximately 89% seen once. Sequencing input: PBMCs. V and J are TRBV6-1 and TRBJ2-4; 9 nucleotides align to TRBD2. This clonotype originated in a human donor in good health. Some clones in this sample may be carry-over from other donors' samples. The CDR3 DNA reads as TGTGCCAGCAGTGCCGACGGACTAGCGTTCGGCAAAAACATTCAGTACTTC. This sequence encodes CASSADGLAFGKNIQYF.